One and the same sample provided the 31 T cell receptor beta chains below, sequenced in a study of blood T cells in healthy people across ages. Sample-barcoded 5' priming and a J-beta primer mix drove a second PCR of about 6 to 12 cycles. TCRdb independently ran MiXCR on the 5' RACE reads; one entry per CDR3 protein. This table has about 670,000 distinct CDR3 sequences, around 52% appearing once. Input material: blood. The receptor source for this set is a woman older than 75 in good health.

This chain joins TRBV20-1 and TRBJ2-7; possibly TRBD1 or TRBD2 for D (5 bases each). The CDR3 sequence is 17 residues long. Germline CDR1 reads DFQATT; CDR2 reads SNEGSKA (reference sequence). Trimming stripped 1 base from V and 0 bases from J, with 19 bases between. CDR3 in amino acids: CSARADGAATTSYEQYF. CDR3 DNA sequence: TGCAGTGCTAGAGCGGACGGGGCGGCGACTACCTCCTACGAGCAGTACTTC.

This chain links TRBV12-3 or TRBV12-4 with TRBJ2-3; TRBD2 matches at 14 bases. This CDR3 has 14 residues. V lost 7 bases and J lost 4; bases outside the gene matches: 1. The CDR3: CASTTSGGADTQYF. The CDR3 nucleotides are TGTGCCAGCACGACTAGCGGGGGGGCAGATACGCAGTATTTT.

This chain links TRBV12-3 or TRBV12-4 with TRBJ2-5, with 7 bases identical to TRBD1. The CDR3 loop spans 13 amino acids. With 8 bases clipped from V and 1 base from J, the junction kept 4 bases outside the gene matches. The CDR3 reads CASGYRGQETQYF. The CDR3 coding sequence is TGTGCCAGCGGGTACAGGGGCCAAGAGACCCAGTACTTC.

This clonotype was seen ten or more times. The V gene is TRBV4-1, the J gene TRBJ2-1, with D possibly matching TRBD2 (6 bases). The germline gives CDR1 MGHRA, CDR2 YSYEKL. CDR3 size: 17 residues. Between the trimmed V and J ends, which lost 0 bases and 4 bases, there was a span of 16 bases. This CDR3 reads CASSQDRRDQVYNEQFF. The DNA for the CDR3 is TGCGCCAGCAGCCAAGATCGGAGGGATCAAGTGTACAATGAGCAGTTCTTC.

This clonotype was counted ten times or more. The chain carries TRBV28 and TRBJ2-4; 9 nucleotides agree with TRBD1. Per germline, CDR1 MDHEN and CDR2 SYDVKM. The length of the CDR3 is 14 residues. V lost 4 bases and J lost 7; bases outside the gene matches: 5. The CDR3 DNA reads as TGTGCCAGCAGTTCAACACAGGGGGCGAACATTCAGTACTTC. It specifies CASSSTQGANIQYF.

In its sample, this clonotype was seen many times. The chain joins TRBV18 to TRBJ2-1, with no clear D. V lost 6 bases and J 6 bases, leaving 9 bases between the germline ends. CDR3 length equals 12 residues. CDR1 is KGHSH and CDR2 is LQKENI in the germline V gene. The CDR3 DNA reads TGTGCCAGCTCGCCCAACCGCAATGAGCAGTTCTTC. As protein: CASSPNRNEQFF.

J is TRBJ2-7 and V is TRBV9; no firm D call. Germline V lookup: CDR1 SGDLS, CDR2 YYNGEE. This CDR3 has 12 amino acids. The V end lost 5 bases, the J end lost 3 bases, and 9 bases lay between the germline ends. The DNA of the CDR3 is TGTGCCAGCAGTGGAACAGACTACGAGCAGTACTTC. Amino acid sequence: CASSGTDYEQYF.

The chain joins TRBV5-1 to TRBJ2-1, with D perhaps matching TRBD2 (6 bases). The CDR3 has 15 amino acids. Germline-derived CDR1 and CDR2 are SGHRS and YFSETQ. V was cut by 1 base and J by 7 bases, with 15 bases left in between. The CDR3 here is CASSLREAPMNEQFF. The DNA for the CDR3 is TGCGCCAGCAGCTTGAGGGAGGCCCCGATGAATGAGCAGTTCTTC.

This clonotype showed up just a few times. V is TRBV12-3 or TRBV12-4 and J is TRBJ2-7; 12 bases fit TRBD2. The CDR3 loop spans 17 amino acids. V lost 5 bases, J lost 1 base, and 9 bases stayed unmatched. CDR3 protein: CASSTQTSGRRSYEQYF. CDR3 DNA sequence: TGTGCCAGCAGTACCCAAACTAGCGGGAGGAGATCCTACGAGCAGTACTTC.

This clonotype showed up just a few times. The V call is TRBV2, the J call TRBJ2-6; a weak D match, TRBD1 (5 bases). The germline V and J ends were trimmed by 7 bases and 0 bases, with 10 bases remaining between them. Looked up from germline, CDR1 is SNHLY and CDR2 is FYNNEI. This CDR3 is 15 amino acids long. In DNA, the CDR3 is TGTGCCAGCACCGGACACAACTCTGGGGCCAACGTCCTGACTTTC. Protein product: CASTGHNSGANVLTF.

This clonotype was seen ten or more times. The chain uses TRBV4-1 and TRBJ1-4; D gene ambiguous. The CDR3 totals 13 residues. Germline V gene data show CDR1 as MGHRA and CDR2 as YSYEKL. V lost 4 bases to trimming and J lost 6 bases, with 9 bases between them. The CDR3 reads CASSLLLYEKLFF. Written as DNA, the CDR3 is TGCGCCAGCAGCCTCCTCCTCTATGAAAAACTGTTTTTT.

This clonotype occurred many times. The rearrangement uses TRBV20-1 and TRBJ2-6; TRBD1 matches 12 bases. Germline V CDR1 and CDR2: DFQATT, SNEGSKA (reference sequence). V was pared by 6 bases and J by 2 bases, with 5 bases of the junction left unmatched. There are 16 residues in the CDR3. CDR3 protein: CSAPGTGGTGANVLTF. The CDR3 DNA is TGCAGTGCGCCCGGGACAGGGGGCACTGGGGCCAACGTCCTGACTTTC.

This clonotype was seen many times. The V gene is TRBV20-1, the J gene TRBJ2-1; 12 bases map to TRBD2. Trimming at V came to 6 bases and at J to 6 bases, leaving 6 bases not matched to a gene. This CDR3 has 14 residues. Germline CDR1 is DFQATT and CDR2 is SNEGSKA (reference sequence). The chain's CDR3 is CSARGLAGVNEQFF. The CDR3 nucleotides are TGCAGTGCCAGGGGACTAGCGGGCGTCAATGAGCAGTTCTTC.

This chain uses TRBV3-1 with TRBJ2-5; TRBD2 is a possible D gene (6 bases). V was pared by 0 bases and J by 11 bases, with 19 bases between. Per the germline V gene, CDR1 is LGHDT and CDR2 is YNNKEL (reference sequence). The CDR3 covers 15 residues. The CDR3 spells CASSQEAWRAGRQYF. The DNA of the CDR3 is TGTGCCAGCAGCCAAGAAGCCTGGAGGGCCGGGCGGCAGTACTTC.

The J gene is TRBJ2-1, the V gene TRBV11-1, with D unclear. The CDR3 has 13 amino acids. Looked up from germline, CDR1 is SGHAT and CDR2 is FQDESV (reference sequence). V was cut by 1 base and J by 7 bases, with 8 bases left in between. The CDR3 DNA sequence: TGTGCCAGCAGCTTAGTTAGTAGAAATGAGCAGTTCTTC. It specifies CASSLVSRNEQFF. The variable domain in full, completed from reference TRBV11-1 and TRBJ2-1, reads EAEVAQSPRYKITEKSQAVAFWCDPISGHATLYWYRQILGQGPELLVQFQDESVVDDSQLPKDRFSAERLKGVDSTLKIQPAELGDSAMYLCASSLVSRNEQFFGPGTRLTVL.

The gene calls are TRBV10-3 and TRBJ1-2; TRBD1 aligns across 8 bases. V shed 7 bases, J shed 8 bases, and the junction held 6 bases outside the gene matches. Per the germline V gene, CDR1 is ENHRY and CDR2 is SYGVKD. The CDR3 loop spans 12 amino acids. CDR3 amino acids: CAITRTGIGYTF. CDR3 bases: TGTGCCATCACCCGGACAGGGATCGGCTACACCTTC.

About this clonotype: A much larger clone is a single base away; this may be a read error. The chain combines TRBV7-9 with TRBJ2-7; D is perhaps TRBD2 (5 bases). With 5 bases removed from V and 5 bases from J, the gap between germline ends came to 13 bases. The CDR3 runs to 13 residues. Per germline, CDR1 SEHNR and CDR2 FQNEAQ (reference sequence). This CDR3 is CASSTGINDEQYF. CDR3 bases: TGTGCCAGCAGCACCGGGATAAACGACGAGCAGTACTTC.

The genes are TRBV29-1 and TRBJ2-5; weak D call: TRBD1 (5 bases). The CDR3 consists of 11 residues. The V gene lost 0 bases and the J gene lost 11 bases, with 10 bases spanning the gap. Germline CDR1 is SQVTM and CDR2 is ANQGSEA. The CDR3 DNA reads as TGCAGCGTTGAAGAACAGGCCAATCAGTACTTC. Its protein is CSVEEQANQYF.

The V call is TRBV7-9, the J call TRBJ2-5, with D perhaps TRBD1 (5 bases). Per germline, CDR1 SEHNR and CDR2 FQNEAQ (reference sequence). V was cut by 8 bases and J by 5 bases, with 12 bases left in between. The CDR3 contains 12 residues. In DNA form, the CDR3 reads TGTGCCAGCGCAGGGTTAAGCGAGACCCAGTACTTC. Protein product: CASAGLSETQYF.

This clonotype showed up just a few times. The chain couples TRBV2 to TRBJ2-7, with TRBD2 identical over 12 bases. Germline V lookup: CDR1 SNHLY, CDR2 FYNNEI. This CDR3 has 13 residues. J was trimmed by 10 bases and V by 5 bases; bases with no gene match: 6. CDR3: CASSFRTSGVQYF. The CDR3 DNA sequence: TGTGCCAGCAGTTTCCGGACTAGCGGGGTACAGTACTTC. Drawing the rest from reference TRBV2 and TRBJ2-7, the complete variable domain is EPEVTQTPSHQVTQMGQEVILRCVPISNHLYFYWYRQILGQKVEFLVSFYNNEISEKSEIFDDQFSVERPDGSNFTLKIRSTKLEDSAMYFCASSFRTSGVQYFGPGTRLTVT.

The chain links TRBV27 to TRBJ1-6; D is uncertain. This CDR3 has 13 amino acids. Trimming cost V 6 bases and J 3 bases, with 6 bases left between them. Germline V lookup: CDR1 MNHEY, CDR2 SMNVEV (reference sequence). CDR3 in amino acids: CASRQIYNSPLHF. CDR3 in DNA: TGTGCCAGCAGGCAGATCTATAATTCACCCCTCCACTTT.

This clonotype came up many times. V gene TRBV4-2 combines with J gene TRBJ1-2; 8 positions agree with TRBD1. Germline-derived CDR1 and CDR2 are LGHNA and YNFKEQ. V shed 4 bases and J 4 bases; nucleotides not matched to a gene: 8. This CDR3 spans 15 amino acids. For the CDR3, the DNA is TGTGCCAGCAGCCGTCCGGGACAGGCGTCCTATGGCTACACCTTC. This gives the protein CASSRPGQASYGYTF.

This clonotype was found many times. As DNA, the CDR3 is TGCGCCAGCAGGCTGACTAGCGGCACAGATACGCAGTATTTT. Protein product: CASRLTSGTDTQYF. The chain combines TRBV5-1 with TRBJ2-3, with 8 nucleotides matching TRBD2. The CDR3 runs 14 residues. V was pared by 5 bases and J by 1 base, with 3 bases of the junction left unmatched. Looked up from germline, CDR1 is SGHRS and CDR2 is YFSETQ. Full variable domain (missing parts from reference TRBV5-1 and TRBJ2-3): KAGVTQTPRYLIKTRGQQVTLSCSPISGHRSVSWYQQTPGQGLQFLFEYFSETQRNKGNFPGRFSGRQFSNSRSEMNVSTLELGDSALYLCASRLTSGTDTQYFGPGTRLTVL.

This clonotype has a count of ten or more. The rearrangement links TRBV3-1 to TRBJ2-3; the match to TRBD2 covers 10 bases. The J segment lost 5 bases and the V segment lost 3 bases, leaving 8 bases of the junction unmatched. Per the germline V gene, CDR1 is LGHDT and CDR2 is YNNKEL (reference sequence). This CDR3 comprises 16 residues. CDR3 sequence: CASSHSSGRKKDTQYF. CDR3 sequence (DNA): TGTGCCAGCAGCCATAGTAGCGGGAGGAAGAAAGATACGCAGTATTTT.

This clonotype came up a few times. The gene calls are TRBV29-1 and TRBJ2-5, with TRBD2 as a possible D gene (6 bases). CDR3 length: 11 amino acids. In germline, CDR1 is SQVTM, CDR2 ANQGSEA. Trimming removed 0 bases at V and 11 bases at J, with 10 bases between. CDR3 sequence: CSVEEGRGQYF. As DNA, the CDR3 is TGCAGCGTTGAAGAGGGGCGGGGACAGTACTTC. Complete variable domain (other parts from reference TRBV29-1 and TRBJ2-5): SAVISQKPSRDICQRGTSLTIQCQVDSQVTMMFWYRQQPGQSLTLIATANQGSEATYESGFVIDKFPISRPNLTFSTLTVSNMSPEDSSIYLCSVEEGRGQYFGPGTRLLVL.

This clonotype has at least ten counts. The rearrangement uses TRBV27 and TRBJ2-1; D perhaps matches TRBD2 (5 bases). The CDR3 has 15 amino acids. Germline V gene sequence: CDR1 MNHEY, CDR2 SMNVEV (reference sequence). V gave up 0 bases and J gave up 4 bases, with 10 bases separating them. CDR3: CASSLSPAEYNEQFF. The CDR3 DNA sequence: TGTGCCAGCAGTTTATCGCCAGCGGAATACAATGAGCAGTTCTTC.

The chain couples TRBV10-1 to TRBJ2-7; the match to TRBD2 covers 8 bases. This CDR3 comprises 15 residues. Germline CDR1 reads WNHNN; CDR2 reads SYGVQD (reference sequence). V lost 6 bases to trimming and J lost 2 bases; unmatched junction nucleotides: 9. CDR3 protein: CASSPGRAGAYEQYF. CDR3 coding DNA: TGCGCCAGCAGCCCAGGACGAGCGGGAGCCTACGAGCAGTACTTC.

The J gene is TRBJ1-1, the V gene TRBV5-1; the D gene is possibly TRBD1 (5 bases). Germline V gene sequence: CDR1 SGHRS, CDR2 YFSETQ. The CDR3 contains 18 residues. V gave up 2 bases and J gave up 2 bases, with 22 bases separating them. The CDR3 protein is CASSFPPGQAKGNTEAFF. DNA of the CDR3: TGCGCCAGCAGCTTTCCCCCCGGACAAGCAAAAGGTAACACTGAAGCTTTCTTT.

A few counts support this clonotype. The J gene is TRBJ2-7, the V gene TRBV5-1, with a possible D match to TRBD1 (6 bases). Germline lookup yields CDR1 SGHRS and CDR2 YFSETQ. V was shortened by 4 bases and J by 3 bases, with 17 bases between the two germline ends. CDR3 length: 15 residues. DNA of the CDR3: TGCGCCAGCAGCAAGGGTTCCGGGACAAGCTACGAGCAGTACTTC. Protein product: CASSKGSGTSYEQYF. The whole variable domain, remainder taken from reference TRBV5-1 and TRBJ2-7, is KAGVTQTPRYLIKTRGQQVTLSCSPISGHRSVSWYQQTPGQGLQFLFEYFSETQRNKGNFPGRFSGRQFSNSRSEMNVSTLELGDSALYLCASSKGSGTSYEQYFGPGTRLTVT.

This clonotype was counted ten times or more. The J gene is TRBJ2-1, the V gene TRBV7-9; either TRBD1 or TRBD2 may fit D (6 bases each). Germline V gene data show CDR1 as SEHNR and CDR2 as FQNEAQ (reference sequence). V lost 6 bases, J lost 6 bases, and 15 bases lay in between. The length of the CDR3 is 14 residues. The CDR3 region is CASSPEGGGNEQFF. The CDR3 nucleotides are TGTGCCAGCAGTCCTGAGGGGGGAGGCAATGAGCAGTTCTTC. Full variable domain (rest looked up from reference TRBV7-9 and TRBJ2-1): DTGVSQNPRHKITKRGQNVTFRCDPISEHNRLYWYRQTLGQGPEFLTYFQNEAQLEKSRLLSDRFSAERPKGSFSTLEIQRTEQGDSAMYLCASSPEGGGNEQFFGPGTRLTVL.

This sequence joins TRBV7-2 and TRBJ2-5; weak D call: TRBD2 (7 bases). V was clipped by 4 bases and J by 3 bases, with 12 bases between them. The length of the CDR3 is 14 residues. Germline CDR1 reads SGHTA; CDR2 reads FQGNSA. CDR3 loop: CASSWGGGEETQYF. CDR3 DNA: TGTGCCAGCAGCTGGGGAGGGGGAGAAGAGACCCAGTACTTC. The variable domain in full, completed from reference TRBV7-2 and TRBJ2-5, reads GAGVSQSPSNKVTEKGKDVELRCDPISGHTALYWYRQSLGQGLEFLIYFQGNSAPDKSGLPSDRFSAERTGGSVSTLTIQRTQQEDSAVYLCASSWGGGEETQYFGPGTRLLVL.